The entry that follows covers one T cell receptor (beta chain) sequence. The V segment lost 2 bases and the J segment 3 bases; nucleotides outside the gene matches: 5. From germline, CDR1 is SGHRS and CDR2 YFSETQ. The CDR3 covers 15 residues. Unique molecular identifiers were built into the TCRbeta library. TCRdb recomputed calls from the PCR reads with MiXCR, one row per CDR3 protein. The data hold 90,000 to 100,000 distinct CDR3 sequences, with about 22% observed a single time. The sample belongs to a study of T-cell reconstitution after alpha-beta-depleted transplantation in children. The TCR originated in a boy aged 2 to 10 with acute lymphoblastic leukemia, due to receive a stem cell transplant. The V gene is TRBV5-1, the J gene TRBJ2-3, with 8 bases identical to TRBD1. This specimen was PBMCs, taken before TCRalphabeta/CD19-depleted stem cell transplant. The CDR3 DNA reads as TGCGCCAGCAGCTTTGGACAGGGCGGAACAGATACGCAGTATTTT. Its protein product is CASSFGQGGTDTQYF.